The entry below gives a single T cell receptor (beta chain) sequence along with its context. Its antigen is currently unknown. Trimming cost V 6 bases and J 5 bases; bases outside gene matches: 9. The CDR3 loop spans 15 amino acids. The V gene's germline CDR1 is MNHNY and CDR2 SVGAGI (reference sequence). Some clones are missing from TCRdb's copy, which holds only in-frame ones; the method was immunoSEQ multiplex PCR. This table has 1.5 million to 2.5 million clones, about 95% appearing once. The naive CD8 fraction comprised CD45RO-negative cells positively selected for CCR7 and excluded terminally differentiated effector memory CD45RA+ cells. Each of the donors was a healthy adult who was HIV-negative and had not had a recent acute infection or vaccination. The data were taken from a study of shared clonotypes between healthy human individuals. Findings of the study overall: Naive CD4 clonotypes overlapped across a few donors at approximately 5.3%. Unshared clonotypes carried lower generation probabilities than those common to all four donors.

This sequence joins TRBV6-6 and TRBJ2-1; 8 nucleotides agree with TRBD1. Sequencing was carried out using naive CD8+ T cells sorted from blood. This TCR was sampled from a man younger than 35 in good health. The CDR3 loop reads CASRGLTGEDNEQFF. CDR3 in DNA: TGTGCCAGCAGGGGCTTGACAGGGGAGGACAATGAGCAGTTCTTC.